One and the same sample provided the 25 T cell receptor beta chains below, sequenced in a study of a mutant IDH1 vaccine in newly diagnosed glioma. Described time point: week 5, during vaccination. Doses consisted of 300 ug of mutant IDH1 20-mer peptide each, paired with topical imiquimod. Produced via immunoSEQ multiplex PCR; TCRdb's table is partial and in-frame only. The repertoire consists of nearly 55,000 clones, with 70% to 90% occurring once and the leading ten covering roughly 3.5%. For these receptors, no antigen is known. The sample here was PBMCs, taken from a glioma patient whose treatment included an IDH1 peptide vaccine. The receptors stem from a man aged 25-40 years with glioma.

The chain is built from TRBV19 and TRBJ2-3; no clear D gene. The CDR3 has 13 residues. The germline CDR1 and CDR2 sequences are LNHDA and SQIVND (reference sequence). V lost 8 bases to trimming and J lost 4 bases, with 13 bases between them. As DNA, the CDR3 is TGTGCCAGTTCGAGACCCGGTGCAGATACGCAGTATTTT. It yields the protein CASSRPGADTQYF.

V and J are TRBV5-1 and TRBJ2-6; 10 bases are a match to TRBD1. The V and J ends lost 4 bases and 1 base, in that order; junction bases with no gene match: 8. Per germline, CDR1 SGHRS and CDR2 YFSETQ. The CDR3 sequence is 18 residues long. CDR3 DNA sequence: TGCGCCAGCAGCCCGGAGGGGACAGGGGCTTCTGGGGCCAACGTCCTGACTTTC. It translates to CASSPEGTGASGANVLTF.

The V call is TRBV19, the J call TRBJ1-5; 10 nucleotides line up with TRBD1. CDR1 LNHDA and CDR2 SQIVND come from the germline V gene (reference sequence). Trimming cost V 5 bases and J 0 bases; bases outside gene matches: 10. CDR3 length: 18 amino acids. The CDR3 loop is CASSSDRGRPYSNQPQHF. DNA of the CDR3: TGTGCCAGTAGTTCTGACAGGGGGCGACCCTATAGCAATCAGCCCCAGCATTTT.

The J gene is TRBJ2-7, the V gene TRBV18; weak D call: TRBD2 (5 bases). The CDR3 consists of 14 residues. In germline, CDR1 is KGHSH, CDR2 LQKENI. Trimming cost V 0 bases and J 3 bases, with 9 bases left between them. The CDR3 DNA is TGTGCCAGCTCACCACCCGGGGAAATCTACGAGCAGTACTTC. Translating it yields CASSPPGEIYEQYF.

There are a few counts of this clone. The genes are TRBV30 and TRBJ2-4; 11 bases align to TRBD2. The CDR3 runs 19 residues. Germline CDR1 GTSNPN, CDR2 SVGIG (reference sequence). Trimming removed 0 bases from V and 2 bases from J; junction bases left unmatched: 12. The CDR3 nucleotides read TGTGCCTGGAGTGTAGCGGCTAGCGGGGGGCGGGGTTCCAAAAACATTCAGTACTTC. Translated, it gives CAWSVAASGGRGSKNIQYF. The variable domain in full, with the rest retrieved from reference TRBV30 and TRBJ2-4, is SQTIHQWPATLVQPVGSPLSLECTVEGTSNPNLYWYRQAAGRGLQLLFYSVGIGQISSEVPQNLSASRPQDRQFILSSKKLLLSDSGFYLCAWSVAASGGRGSKNIQYFGAGTRLSVL.

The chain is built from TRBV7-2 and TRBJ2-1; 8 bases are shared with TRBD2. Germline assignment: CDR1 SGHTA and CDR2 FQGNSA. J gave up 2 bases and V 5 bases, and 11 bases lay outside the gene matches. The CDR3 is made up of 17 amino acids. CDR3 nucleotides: TGTGCCAGCAGCCGATACTTGGCGGGGGGCCCCTACAATGAGCAGTTCTTC. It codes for CASSRYLAGGPYNEQFF.

The CDR3 reads CASQPIGTGTNQPQHF. In nucleotides, the CDR3 is TGTGCCAGTCAACCTATCGGGACAGGGACGAATCAGCCCCAGCATTTT. The chain has TRBV19 and TRBJ1-5; 9 bases are a match to TRBD1. Trimming removed 8 bases from V and 4 bases from J; junction bases left unmatched: 12. CDR1 is LNHDA, CDR2 SQIVND, per germline (reference sequence). This CDR3 has 16 residues.

This chain's CDR3 is CASSLTRQGNTEAFF. CDR3 DNA: TGTGCCAGCAGTCTGACGCGACAGGGGAACACTGAAGCTTTCTTT. This chain connects TRBV6-1 to TRBJ1-1, with 7 bases aligning to TRBD1. The CDR3 has 15 residues. Germline V gives CDR1 MNHNS, CDR2 SASEGT. After removal of 5 bases from V and 1 base from J, the junction contained 7 bases not matched to a gene.

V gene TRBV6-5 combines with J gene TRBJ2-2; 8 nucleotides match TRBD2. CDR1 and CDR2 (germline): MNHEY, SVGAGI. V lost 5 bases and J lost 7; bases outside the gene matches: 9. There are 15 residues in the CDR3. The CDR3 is CASSPREGYSGELFF. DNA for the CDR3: TGTGCCAGCAGTCCCCGGGAGGGGTATAGCGGGGAGCTGTTTTTT.

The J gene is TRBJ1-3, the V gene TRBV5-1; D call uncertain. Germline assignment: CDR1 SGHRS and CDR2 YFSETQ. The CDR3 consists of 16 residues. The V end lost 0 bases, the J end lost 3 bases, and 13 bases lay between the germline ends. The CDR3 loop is CASSLERGVFGNTIYF. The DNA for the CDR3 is TGCGCCAGCAGCTTGGAGCGCGGGGTTTTTGGAAACACCATATATTTT.

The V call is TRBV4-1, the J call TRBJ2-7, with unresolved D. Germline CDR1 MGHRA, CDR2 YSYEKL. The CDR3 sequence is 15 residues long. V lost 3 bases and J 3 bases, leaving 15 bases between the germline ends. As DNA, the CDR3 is TGCGCCAGCAGCCACGAGAACGACAACGGCTACGAGCAGTACTTC. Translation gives CASSHENDNGYEQYF.

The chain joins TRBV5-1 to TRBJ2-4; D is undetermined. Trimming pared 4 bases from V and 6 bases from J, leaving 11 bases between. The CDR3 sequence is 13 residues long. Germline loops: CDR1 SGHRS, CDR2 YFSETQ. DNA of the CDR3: TGCGCCAGCAGCATAGACAACGGAAACATTCAGTACTTC. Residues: CASSIDNGNIQYF. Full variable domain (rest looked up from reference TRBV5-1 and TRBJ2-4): KAGVTQTPRYLIKTRGQQVTLSCSPISGHRSVSWYQQTPGQGLQFLFEYFSETQRNKGNFPGRFSGRQFSNSRSEMNVSTLELGDSALYLCASSIDNGNIQYFGAGTRLSVL.

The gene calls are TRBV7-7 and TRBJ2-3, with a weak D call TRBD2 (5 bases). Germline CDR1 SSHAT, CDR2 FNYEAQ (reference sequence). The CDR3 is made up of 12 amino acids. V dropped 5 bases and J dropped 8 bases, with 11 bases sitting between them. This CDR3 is CASSQSGGTQYF. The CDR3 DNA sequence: TGTGCCAGCAGCCAATCCGGAGGTACGCAGTATTTT.

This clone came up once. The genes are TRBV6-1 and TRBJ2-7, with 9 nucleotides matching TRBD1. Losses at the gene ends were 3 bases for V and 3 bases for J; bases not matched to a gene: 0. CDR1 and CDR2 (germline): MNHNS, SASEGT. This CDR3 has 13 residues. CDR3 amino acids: CASSEDRGYEQYF. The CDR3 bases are TGTGCCAGCAGTGAGGACAGGGGCTACGAGCAGTACTTC.

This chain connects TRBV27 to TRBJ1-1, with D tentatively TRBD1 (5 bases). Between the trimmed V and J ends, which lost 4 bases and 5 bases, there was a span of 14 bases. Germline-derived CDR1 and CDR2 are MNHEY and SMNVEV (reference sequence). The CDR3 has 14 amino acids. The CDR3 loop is CASSSLGVGTEAFF. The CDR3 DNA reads TGTGCCAGCAGTTCTCTAGGGGTGGGGACTGAAGCTTTCTTT.

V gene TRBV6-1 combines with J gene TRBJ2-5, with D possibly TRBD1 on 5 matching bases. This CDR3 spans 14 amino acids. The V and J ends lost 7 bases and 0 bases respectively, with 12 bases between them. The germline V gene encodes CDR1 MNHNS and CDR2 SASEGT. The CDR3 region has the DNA TGTGCCAGCACGTACTTAGGGGACCAAGAGACCCAGTACTTC. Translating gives CASTYLGDQETQYF.

Here the CDR3 reads CASSGGNRAGETQYF. The CDR3 DNA reads TGTGCCAGCAGCGGCGGAAACAGGGCTGGAGAGACCCAGTACTTC. The chain has TRBV2 and TRBJ2-5, with D perhaps matching TRBD1 (6 bases). Looked up from germline, CDR1 is SNHLY and CDR2 is FYNNEI. CDR3 length: 15 amino acids. The V gene lost 6 bases and the J gene lost 4 bases, with 18 bases spanning the gap. Full variable domain (outside the CDR3, taken from reference TRBV2 and TRBJ2-5): EPEVTQTPSHQVTQMGQEVILRCVPISNHLYFYWYRQILGQKVEFLVSFYNNEISEKSEIFDDQFSVERPDGSNFTLKIRSTKLEDSAMYFCASSGGNRAGETQYFGPGTRLLVL.

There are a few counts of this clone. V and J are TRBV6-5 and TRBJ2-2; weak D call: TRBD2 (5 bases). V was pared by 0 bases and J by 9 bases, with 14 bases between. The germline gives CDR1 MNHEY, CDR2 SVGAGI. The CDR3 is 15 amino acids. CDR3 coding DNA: TGTGCCAGCAGTTACTCTATCGGGGAAGGATGGGAGCTGTTTTTT. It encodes CASSYSIGEGWELFF.

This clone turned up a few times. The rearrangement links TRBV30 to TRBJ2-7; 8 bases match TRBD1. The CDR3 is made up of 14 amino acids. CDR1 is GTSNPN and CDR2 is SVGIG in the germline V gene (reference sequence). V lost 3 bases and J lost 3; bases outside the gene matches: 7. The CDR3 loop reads CAWSRVGQGYEQYF. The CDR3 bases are TGTGCCTGGAGCCGAGTCGGACAGGGCTACGAGCAGTACTTC.

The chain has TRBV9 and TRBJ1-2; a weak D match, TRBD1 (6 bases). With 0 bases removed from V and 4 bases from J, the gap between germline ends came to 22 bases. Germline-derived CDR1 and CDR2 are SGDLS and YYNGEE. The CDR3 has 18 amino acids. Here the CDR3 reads CASSVEGRGGMGPYGYTF. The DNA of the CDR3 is TGTGCCAGCAGCGTAGAGGGGAGAGGGGGGATGGGGCCCTATGGCTACACCTTC.

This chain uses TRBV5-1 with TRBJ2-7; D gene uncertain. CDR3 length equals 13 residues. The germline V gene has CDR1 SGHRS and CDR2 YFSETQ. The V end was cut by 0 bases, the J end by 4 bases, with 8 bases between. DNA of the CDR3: TGCGCCAGCAGCTTGGCAAGGAGTTACGAGCAGTACTTC. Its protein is CASSLARSYEQYF.

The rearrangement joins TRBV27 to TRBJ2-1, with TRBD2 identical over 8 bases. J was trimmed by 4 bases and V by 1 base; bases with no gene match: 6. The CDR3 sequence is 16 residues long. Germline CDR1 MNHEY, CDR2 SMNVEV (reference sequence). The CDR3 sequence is CASSLWAAGGYNEQFF. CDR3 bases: TGTGCCAGCAGTTTATGGGCGGCGGGGGGATACAATGAGCAGTTCTTC.

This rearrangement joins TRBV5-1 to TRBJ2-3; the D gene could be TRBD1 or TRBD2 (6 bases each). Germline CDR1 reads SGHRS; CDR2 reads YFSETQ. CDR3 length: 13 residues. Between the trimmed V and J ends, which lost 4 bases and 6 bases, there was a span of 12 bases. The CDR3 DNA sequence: TGCGCCAGCAGCCCAAGAGGGGGGGATACGCAGTATTTT. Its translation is CASSPRGGDTQYF.

The CDR3 is CASRPGQGLEKLFF. Written as DNA, the CDR3 is TGTGCCAGTAGGCCGGGACAGGGTCTCGAAAAACTGTTTTTT. The rearrangement links TRBV16 to TRBJ1-4; TRBD1 agrees at 9 bases. V lost 9 bases and J lost 8; bases outside the gene matches: 10. From germline, CDR1 is KGHSY and CDR2 FQNENV. The CDR3 length is 14 residues.

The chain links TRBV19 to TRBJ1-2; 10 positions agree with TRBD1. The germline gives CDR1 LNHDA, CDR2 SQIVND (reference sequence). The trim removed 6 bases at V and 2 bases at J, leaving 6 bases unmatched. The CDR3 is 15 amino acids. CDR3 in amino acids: CASRYPGQGNYGYTF. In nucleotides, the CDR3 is TGTGCCAGTAGATACCCGGGACAGGGGAACTATGGCTACACCTTC. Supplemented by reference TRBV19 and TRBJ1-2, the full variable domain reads DGGITQSPKYLFRKEGQNVTLSCEQNLNHDAMYWYRQDPGQGLRLIYYSQIVNDFQKGDIAEGYSVSREKKESFPLTVTSAQKNPTAFYLCASRYPGQGNYGYTFGSGTRLTVV.